These 11 T cell receptor beta chains originate from one sample sequenced in a study of CD8 T cells in Susac syndrome. RNA in amounts of roughly 0.45 to 1 ug was reverse transcribed with random hexamers. Via MiXCR, TCRdb re-called the immunoSEQ multiplex PCR reads, giving one row per CDR3 protein. This sample carries 330,000 or so distinct CDR3 sequences, 85% of them seen once, and the ten largest clones take roughly 0.22%. The specimen sequenced was CD8+ T cells from PBMCs. Receptor source: a human donor with multiple sclerosis.

The chain recombines TRBV9 with TRBJ2-6, with TRBD1 matching over 10 bases. Per germline, CDR1 SGDLS and CDR2 YYNGEE. The CDR3 length is 17 residues. V lost 2 bases, J lost 0 bases, and 2 bases stayed unmatched. The CDR3: CASSVTGGFSGANVLTF. The DNA of the CDR3 is TGTGCCAGCAGCGTGACAGGGGGCTTCTCTGGGGCCAACGTCCTGACTTTC.

The chain is built from TRBV6-5 and TRBJ1-3; 7 bases are a match to TRBD1. The CDR3 totals 14 residues. Trimming cost V 8 bases and J 3 bases; bases outside gene matches: 7. Looked up from germline, CDR1 is MNHEY and CDR2 is SVGAGI. CDR3 bases: TGTGCCAGCGGATACAGGGGCGTTGGAAACACCATATATTTT. This codes for CASGYRGVGNTIYF.

CDR3 region: CATSTRPSGTYEQYF. The CDR3 DNA is TGTGCCACCAGCACCCGCCCGAGCGGCACCTACGAGCAGTACTTC. The chain carries TRBV15 and TRBJ2-7, with D perhaps matching TRBD2 (5 bases). Germline V gives CDR1 LNHNV, CDR2 YYDKDF (reference sequence). This CDR3 region has 15 residues. The V end lost 4 bases, the J end lost 2 bases, and 15 bases lay between the germline ends.

V gene TRBV29-1 combines with J gene TRBJ2-5; D remains unclear. The V gene lost 6 bases and the J gene lost 4 bases, with 9 bases spanning the gap. CDR3 length: 11 amino acids. Germline CDR1 SQVTM, CDR2 ANQGSEA. DNA of the CDR3: TGCAGCGTCGAACCGGGAGAGACCCAGTACTTC. It yields the protein CSVEPGETQYF.

The chain links TRBV7-6 to TRBJ2-3, with D perhaps matching TRBD2 (6 bases). The CDR3 runs 15 residues. The germline V and J ends were trimmed by 1 base and 5 bases, with 13 bases remaining between them. CDR1 SGHVS and CDR2 FNYEAQ come from the germline V gene. CDR3 in DNA: TGTGCCAGCAGCTTAGTGAGGAGGGCTAGAGATACGCAGTATTTT. Its protein is CASSLVRRARDTQYF.

This clonotype came up a few times. The chain is built from TRBV12-3 or TRBV12-4 and TRBJ2-5; D not certain. Trimming stripped 7 bases from V and 2 bases from J, with 14 bases between. The CDR3 sequence is 14 residues long. CDR3 in DNA: TGTGCCAGCACCGAAGTGGCTTCTCAAGAGACCCAGTACTTC. This translates into CASTEVASQETQYF.

The chain carries TRBV6-5 and TRBJ1-1; 8 bases map to TRBD1. With V trimmed by 5 bases and J by 8 bases, 13 bases remained unmatched. The length of the CDR3 is 15 residues. Germline V gene sequence: CDR1 MNHEY, CDR2 SVGAGI. The CDR3 DNA sequence: TGTGCCAGCAGTCCGGTTGGTGGACAGGGCGTGGAAGCTTTCTTT. This encodes CASSPVGGQGVEAFF.

The chain links TRBV4-3 to TRBJ1-1; D gene ambiguous. The CDR3 is 17 amino acids. Looked up from germline, CDR1 is LGHNA and CDR2 is YSLEER. V lost 0 bases and J 0 bases, leaving 14 bases between the germline ends. This CDR3 reads CASSQDVVRHLNTEAFF. The CDR3 DNA reads as TGCGCCAGCAGCCAAGATGTAGTAAGGCACCTGAACACTGAAGCTTTCTTT.

The chain employs TRBV9 and TRBJ2-3; TRBD2 agrees at 10 bases. The germline CDR1 and CDR2 sequences are SGDLS and YYNGEE. This CDR3 is built from 16 residues. Trimming cost V 0 bases and J 5 bases; bases outside gene matches: 6. The CDR3 region is CASSVASGRALDTQYF. The CDR3 nucleotides read TGTGCCAGCAGCGTAGCGAGCGGGAGGGCCTTAGATACGCAGTATTTT.

This sequence joins TRBV30 and TRBJ2-7, with TRBD1 matching 10 bases. There are 13 residues in the CDR3. After removal of 5 bases from V and 0 bases from J, the junction contained 1 base not matched to a gene. Germline CDR1 GTSNPN, CDR2 SVGIG (reference sequence). The DNA for the CDR3 is TGTGCCTGGGGACAGGGGGTCTCCTACGAGCAGTACTTC. This encodes CAWGQGVSYEQYF.

This clonotype was seen once. This sequence joins TRBV10-3 and TRBJ2-7; the match to TRBD1 covers 8 bases. The V segment lost 3 bases and the J segment 6 bases; nucleotides outside the gene matches: 7. Germline loops: CDR1 ENHRY, CDR2 SYGVKD. There are 14 residues in the CDR3. DNA for the CDR3: TGTGCCATCAGTGACTGGACAGGGTCTCCCGAGCAGTACTTC. Its translation is CAISDWTGSPEQYF.